This section outlines one TCR beta chain sequence together with its context. This record belongs to a study of blood T cell repertoires in COVID-19. Study context: The analysed material was cDNA or gDNA that came from T cells, B-cell-depleted T cells, or PBMCs.

Individuals drawn from approximately 22 US areas were about 18 to 95 years old. Cohort 3 donors counted as recovered after two negative PCRs, clearance, or resolved symptoms. Germline V CDR1 and CDR2: MNHEY, SMNVEV (reference sequence). The CDR3 contains 17 residues. V lost 6 bases and J lost 4, with 24 bases in between. In the authors' methods: The assay estimated nucleated cells by amplifying reference gene primers. Repertoires were generated with immunoSEQ multiplex PCR, while TCRdb's copy carries only in-frame clones and drops some. V and J calls and clone size are given by that table; D and trimming were obtained from the DNA. This sample has fewer than 350,000 clones, with around nine tenths found just once.

V and J are TRBV27 and TRBJ1-1, with D possibly TRBD1 on 6 matching bases. The sequenced sample consisted of PBMCs or T cells enriched from blood (not recorded which). The source is a woman aged 35 to 49 who had recovered from COVID-19. As DNA, the CDR3 is TGTGCCAGCAGCGACTCCCAGGGGCCTTATCGAGGCACTGAAGCTTTCTTT. Translation gives CASSDSQGPYRGTEAFF.